These 21 T cell receptor beta chains originate from one sample sequenced in a study of T-cell reconstitution after alpha-beta-depleted transplantation in children. Preparing the TCRbeta library involved the use of unique molecular identifiers. In TCRdb, the PCR reads were re-called with MiXCR into one record per CDR3 protein. The data show a few hundred thousand distinct CDR3 sequences, over 25% seen once. Material: PBMCs, obtained before TCRalphabeta/CD19-depleted stem cell transplant. These receptor sequences come from a boy younger than two with Wiskott-Aldrich syndrome, due to receive a stem cell transplant.

This clonotype was seen only a few times. The rearrangement links TRBV4-2 to TRBJ2-3, with 8 bases identical to TRBD2. CDR1 and CDR2 (germline): LGHNA, YNFKEQ. This CDR3 has 16 amino acids. V gave up 0 bases and J gave up 6 bases; unmatched junction bases: 8. CDR3: CASSQDGGLVGDTQYF. In DNA, the CDR3 is TGTGCCAGCAGCCAAGATGGGGGACTAGTGGGGGATACGCAGTATTTT.

The chain joins TRBV6-5 to TRBJ2-5; 10 bases are a match to TRBD1. The CDR3 contains 15 residues. V trimming: 2 bases; J trimming: 2 bases; junction bases outside the gene matches: 2. CDR1 and CDR2 (germline): MNHEY, SVGAGI. This chain's CDR3 is CASSYLDRGQETQYF. CDR3 in DNA: TGTGCCAGCAGTTACCTGGACAGGGGGCAAGAGACCCAGTACTTC.

This chain links TRBV5-1 with TRBJ1-2; D is ambiguous. The CDR3 runs 12 residues. V lost 7 bases and J lost 1, with 8 bases in between. Germline V gene data show CDR1 as SGHRS and CDR2 as YFSETQ. CDR3 nucleotide sequence: TGCGCCAGCCGGGCGGATAACTATGGCTACACCTTC. Encoded protein: CASRADNYGYTF. Full variable domain (rest looked up from reference TRBV5-1 and TRBJ1-2): KAGVTQTPRYLIKTRGQQVTLSCSPISGHRSVSWYQQTPGQGLQFLFEYFSETQRNKGNFPGRFSGRQFSNSRSEMNVSTLELGDSALYLCASRADNYGYTFGSGTRLTVV.

CDR3 protein: CASSSMRGSNTGELFF. CDR3 sequence (DNA): TGCGCCAGCAGCTCCATGAGGGGGTCGAACACCGGGGAGCTGTTTTTT. This chain uses TRBV5-1 with TRBJ2-2; possible D gene TRBD1, 6 bases. Germline V lookup: CDR1 SGHRS, CDR2 YFSETQ. The CDR3 totals 16 residues. V gave up 3 bases and J gave up 0 bases, with 12 bases separating them.

The chain links TRBV6-5 to TRBJ2-7, with TRBD1 identical over 8 bases. The CDR3 consists of 14 residues. In germline, CDR1 is MNHEY, CDR2 SVGAGI. V shed 2 bases and J 3 bases; nucleotides not matched to a gene: 3. In DNA, the CDR3 is TGTGCCAGCAGTTACGCCGACAGGGGCTACGAGCAGTACTTC. The encoded protein is CASSYADRGYEQYF.

There are a few counts of this clonotype. The chain links TRBV5-1 to TRBJ2-7; D is uncertain. The CDR3 sequence is 13 residues long. The V gene lost 6 bases and the J gene lost 3 bases, with 13 bases spanning the gap. Per the germline V gene, CDR1 is SGHRS and CDR2 is YFSETQ. CDR3: CASTIGLNYEQYF. CDR3 bases: TGCGCCAGCACCATTGGGCTAAACTACGAGCAGTACTTC.

This clonotype was counted only a few times. J is TRBJ2-1 and V is TRBV5-1; 8 bases agree with TRBD2. CDR1 is SGHRS and CDR2 is YFSETQ in the germline V gene. This CDR3 is 16 amino acids long. V shed 4 bases, J shed 0 bases, and the junction held 6 bases outside the gene matches. The CDR3 DNA is TGCGCCAGCAGCCTCGACAGCGGGGGCTCCTACAATGAGCAGTTCTTC. It specifies CASSLDSGGSYNEQFF.

This chain uses TRBV18 with TRBJ2-1, with 8 positions matching TRBD2. Trimming removed 3 bases from V and 5 bases from J; junction bases left unmatched: 6. The CDR3 loop spans 15 amino acids. Germline V gives CDR1 KGHSH, CDR2 LQKENI. The CDR3, as DNA: TGTGCCAGCTCACCGCTTAGCGGGATGGACAATGAGCAGTTCTTC. Translation gives CASSPLSGMDNEQFF.

With respect to this clonotype: The junction and the germline gene differ at one end; a read error may be behind it. The chain has TRBV27 and TRBJ1-5, with TRBD1 identical over 7 bases. Germline values: CDR1 MNHEY, CDR2 SMNVEV (reference sequence). This CDR3 region has 18 residues. CDR3 DNA sequence: TGTGCCAGCTGTTTAACAGGCCTCGGACAGGCGAGCAATCAGCCCCAGCATTTT. It encodes CASCLTGLGQASNQPQHF.

This clonotype showed up just a few times. J is TRBJ2-3 and V is TRBV5-1; D remains ambiguous. The CDR3 extends over 15 amino acids. Trimming shortened V by 0 bases and J by 1 base, and 9 bases separated the two germline ends. Germline-derived CDR1 and CDR2 are SGHRS and YFSETQ. CDR3 region: CASSLAGYGTDTQYF. CDR3 nucleotides: TGCGCCAGCAGCTTGGCTGGGTACGGCACAGATACGCAGTATTTT.

The chain links TRBV5-1 to TRBJ2-1; tentatively, D is TRBD1 (6 bases). Trimming removed 1 base from V and 2 bases from J, with 16 bases in between. CDR1 and CDR2 (germline): SGHRS, YFSETQ. The CDR3 length is 17 residues. The CDR3 loop reads CASSLFGRGRPYNEQFF. Written as DNA, the CDR3 is TGCGCCAGCAGCTTGTTCGGCAGGGGCCGCCCCTACAATGAGCAGTTCTTC.

This clonotype has more than one count but fewer than ten. This rearrangement joins TRBV10-3 to TRBJ2-7; TRBD2 matches at 8 bases. The CDR3 has 14 amino acids. Germline CDR1 and CDR2: ENHRY and SYGVKD. V was clipped by 6 bases and J by 4 bases; unmatched bases: 8. The CDR3, as DNA: TGTGCCATCAGGGATACTAGCGGAGCATACGAGCAGTACTTC. This codes for CAIRDTSGAYEQYF.

This clonotype was detected a few times. The chain employs TRBV15 and TRBJ1-5; no firm D call. The CDR3 is made up of 16 amino acids. The V end was cut by 6 bases, the J end by 0 bases, with 15 bases between. The germline V gene has CDR1 LNHNV and CDR2 YYDKDF (reference sequence). CDR3 bases: TGTGCCACCAGTGATGGTGATTACTATAGCAATCAGCCCCAGCATTTT. Translating gives CATSDGDYYSNQPQHF.

This clonotype has only a few counts. The CDR3 is CASSFYDQPQHF. The CDR3 coding sequence is TGTGCCAGCAGCTTTTATGACCAGCCCCAGCATTTT. The chain carries TRBV7-2 and TRBJ1-5; D is ambiguous. This CDR3 contains 12 residues. Germline lookup yields CDR1 SGHTA and CDR2 FQGNSA. Trimming shortened V by 3 bases and J by 7 bases, and 7 bases separated the two germline ends. Full variable domain (missing parts from reference TRBV7-2 and TRBJ1-5): GAGVSQSPSNKVTEKGKDVELRCDPISGHTALYWYRQSLGQGLEFLIYFQGNSAPDKSGLPSDRFSAERTGGSVSTLTIQRTQQEDSAVYLCASSFYDQPQHFGDGTRLSIL.

The J gene is TRBJ2-1, the V gene TRBV11-1; D not certain. The V end lost 2 bases, the J end lost 5 bases, and 10 bases lay between the germline ends. The CDR3 has 14 residues. Germline CDR1 SGHAT, CDR2 FQDESV (reference sequence). The chain's CDR3 is CASSLRTVDNEQFF. CDR3 coding DNA: TGTGCCAGCAGCTTACGGACGGTTGACAATGAGCAGTTCTTC. The full variable domain, with the rest looked up from reference TRBV11-1 and TRBJ2-1, is EAEVAQSPRYKITEKSQAVAFWCDPISGHATLYWYRQILGQGPELLVQFQDESVVDDSQLPKDRFSAERLKGVDSTLKIQPAELGDSAMYLCASSLRTVDNEQFFGPGTRLTVL.

The chain couples TRBV3-1 to TRBJ1-2; D remains unclear. Trimming left V 7 bases short and J 5 bases short, with 17 bases between. The germline V gene encodes CDR1 LGHDT and CDR2 YNNKEL (reference sequence). This CDR3 has 14 amino acids. The CDR3 bases are TGTGCCAGCACCCATGTAGGAGGTCGATATGGCTACACCTTC. This sequence encodes CASTHVGGRYGYTF.

This clonotype was seen only a few times. V is TRBV6-2 or TRBV6-3 and J is TRBJ2-3; D is perhaps TRBD1 or TRBD2 (5 bases each). V was trimmed by 6 bases and J by 0 bases, leaving 13 bases between them. This CDR3 spans 15 amino acids. Germline lookup yields CDR1 MNHEY and CDR2 SVGEGT. As DNA, the CDR3 is TGTGCCAGCAGGTCGGGACCGACCAGCACAGATACGCAGTATTTT. It yields the protein CASRSGPTSTDTQYF.

The V call is TRBV12-3 or TRBV12-4, the J call TRBJ2-2; the D gene is possibly TRBD1 (6 bases). The CDR3 sequence is 14 residues long. V was clipped by 4 bases and J by 5 bases, with 11 bases between them. As DNA, the CDR3 is TGTGCCAGCAGTTACAGGGAGTGGACCGGGGAGCTGTTTTTT. Protein: CASSYREWTGELFF.

This clonotype occurred a few times. V gene TRBV5-1 combines with J gene TRBJ2-2; D unresolved. V gave up 0 bases and J gave up 6 bases, with 15 bases separating them. The germline V gene has CDR1 SGHRS and CDR2 YFSETQ. This CDR3 has 16 residues. Here the CDR3 DNA reads TGCGCCAGCAGCTTGGTCGGGCCTCTCATCCCCGGGGAGCTGTTTTTT. Encoded protein: CASSLVGPLIPGELFF.

The table lists this clonotype with a few counts. J is TRBJ2-7 and V is TRBV4-1, with a tentative D call TRBD2 (5 bases). CDR1 is MGHRA and CDR2 is YSYEKL in the germline V gene. This CDR3 has 13 residues. V lost 4 bases to trimming and J lost 4 bases, with 11 bases between them. The CDR3 sequence is CASSPRTDYEQYF. CDR3 in DNA: TGCGCCAGCAGCCCTCGGACTGATTACGAGCAGTACTTC.

This clonotype was counted a few times. The V gene is TRBV5-1, the J gene TRBJ2-5; unclear D gene. V lost 5 bases and J 0 bases, leaving 8 bases between the germline ends. The CDR3 contains 13 residues. Germline V gives CDR1 SGHRS, CDR2 YFSETQ. CDR3 loop: CASRSPNQETQYF. DNA of the CDR3: TGCGCCAGCAGGTCACCGAACCAAGAGACCCAGTACTTC. Based on the CDR3 plus reference TRBV5-1 and TRBJ2-5, the full variable domain is KAGVTQTPRYLIKTRGQQVTLSCSPISGHRSVSWYQQTPGQGLQFLFEYFSETQRNKGNFPGRFSGRQFSNSRSEMNVSTLELGDSALYLCASRSPNQETQYFGPGTRLLVL.